This T cell receptor (beta chain) was recorded in a study of blood T cell repertoires in COVID-19 (dated by TCRdb to about 2020). Regarding the complete study: Collaborator samples came from the United States, Italy and Spain and covered acute and convalescent phases of COVID-19. The prospective study material was composed of cDNA or gDNA derived from T cells, B-cell-depleted T cells, or PBMCs. Subjects who had been exposed to COVID-19, were actively infected with it, or had recovered from it provided the deeply sampled blood TCRbeta repertoires that made up the dataset. A freely available public database, intended as a resource for researchers studying the immune response to SARS-CoV-2, is where the repertoires were released. The samples were drawn from the first 160 participants of the ongoing ImmuneRACE study and from over a thousand subjects provided by 6 global collaborators. Nearly every sample came with metadata listing a de-identified subject ID, COVID-19 status, age in years and sex. Where HLA class I and class II types were available, the types were taken from metadata supplied by the sample provider, not from assay-based typing.

Via the germline V gene, CDR1 is KGHDR and CDR2 SFDVKD. Trimming costs V 5 bases and J 3 bases, and their ends lie 10 bases apart. The CDR3 holds 13 amino acids from the cysteine to the phenylalanine. The DNA shown is the 39-base CDR3, in frame from base 1. Results and caveats for the whole study, not just this receptor: How much clinical and demographic metadata was included differed by source and by participant, and the metadata was provided uncurated.

Remarks on this clone: This clone's antigen is unknown. Base qualities are not at hand, and no much larger clone is one base apart.

TCRbeta CDR3 regions were amplified from genomic DNA by means of the immunoSEQ Assay, a bias-controlled multiplex PCR. Processing in the source paper ran as follows. The number of nucleated cells in each sample was estimated by amplification of reference gene primers within the assay. Sequence reads were collapsed and filtered to measure the absolute abundance of every unique TCRbeta CDR3 rearrangement. Productive Simpson clonality was computed per sample as the square root of Simpson's diversity index over productive rearrangements. Not all clones reach the TCRdb copy of this immuneACCESS table, which keeps in-frame sequences only. Checked studies attribute under half of the gap to unresolved V genes and leave the rest unexplained. The V and J calls and clone size were taken over from that table, and D and trimming were inferred from the DNA. The sample table shows roughly 60,000 clones, and roughly 83% are seen once. The top ten clones comprise 16% of the sample.

In Seattle, one collaborating source enrolled patients while the infection was active and tracked those patients longitudinally over the course of disease. Each collaborating institution followed its own protocols to collect whole blood in K2EDTA tubes. For TCRbeta analysis, collaborators shipped samples in one of three forms: frozen whole blood, isolated PBMCs, or DNA extracted from either of those sample types. The chain couples TRBV24-1 to TRBJ2-7; no D segment can be confidently identified. The sequenced sample consisted of peripheral blood. The receptor was isolated from a man in his 60s with COVID-19, enrolled during active disease. The DNA sequence is TGTGCCACCAGTGCCCAGGAAGTCTACGAGCAGTACTTC. This codes for CATSAQEVYEQYF.